One and the same sample provided the 18 T cell receptor beta chains below, sequenced in a study of blood T cells in healthy people across ages. Together with a sample-barcoded 5' primer, a J-beta primer mix was included in a second PCR lasting roughly 7 to 11 cycles. TCRdb fed the 5' RACE reads into MiXCR, producing one record per CDR3 protein. The table records 600,000 or so distinct CDR3 sequences, approximately 30% of them present only once. Specimen: blood. The receptors come from an elderly woman in good health.

V and J are TRBV20-1 and TRBJ2-3; possible D gene TRBD1, 5 bases. V was clipped by 6 bases and J by 1 base, with 17 bases between them. Germline CDR1 reads DFQATT; CDR2 reads SNEGSKA (reference sequence). This CDR3 spans 15 amino acids. CDR3 amino acids: CSAETLVGGTDTQYF. The CDR3 DNA follows: TGCAGTGCCGAGACCCTGGTAGGGGGCACAGATACGCAGTATTTT.

This clonotype has at least ten counts. This may stem from a read error, because a much larger clone lies one nucleotide away. J is TRBJ2-5 and V is TRBV9, with a weak D call TRBD2 (7 bases). The CDR3 runs to 13 residues. Germline V gives CDR1 SGDLS, CDR2 YYNGEE. Trimming took off 0 bases at V and 11 bases at J, with 14 bases between the two ends. This CDR3 is CASSVVGGREQYF. The CDR3 region has the DNA TGTGCCAGCAGCGTAGTCGGGGGGCGGGAGCAGTACTTC.

This clonotype was found many times. The chain links TRBV7-2 to TRBJ2-5; 7 nucleotides agree with TRBD2. This CDR3 spans 14 amino acids. J gave up 4 bases and V 0 bases, and 2 bases lay outside the gene matches. Germline-derived CDR1 and CDR2 are SGHTA and FQGNSA. The CDR3 bases are TGTGCCAGCAGCTTAGCTGCGGGGGTAGAGACCCAGTACTTC. It translates to CASSLAAGVETQYF.

A word on this clonotype: This is likely a read error, given that the CDR3 carries no conserved phenylalanine or tryptophan at its end. The genes are TRBV7-7 and TRBJ2-1; no firm D call. The ends were cut back, 5 bases at V and 7 bases at J, with 18 bases in the middle. The length of the CDR3 is 15 residues. Germline CDR1 reads SSHAT; CDR2 reads FNYEAQ (reference sequence). This CDR3 is CASSHAPTGLNEQFL. The CDR3 DNA is TGTGCCAGCAGCCACGCTCCAACGGGTTTGAATGAGCAGTTCTTA.

The rearrangement links TRBV14 to TRBJ1-1; a weak D match, TRBD1 (6 bases). There are 14 residues in the CDR3. Germline-derived CDR1 and CDR2 are SGHDN and FVKESK. Trimming took off 0 bases at V and 7 bases at J, with 12 bases between the two ends. CDR3 region: CASSQDRGIFEAFF. The CDR3 DNA reads as TGTGCCAGCAGCCAAGATAGGGGGATCTTTGAAGCTTTCTTT.

This clonotype was detected only a few times. The rearrangement joins TRBV29-1 to TRBJ2-2, with TRBD2 as a possible D gene (6 bases). This CDR3 spans 15 amino acids. CDR1 is SQVTM and CDR2 is ANQGSEA in the germline V gene. Between the trimmed V and J ends, which lost 3 bases and 0 bases, there was a span of 11 bases. CDR3 residues: CSVDGVAANTGELFF. For the CDR3, the DNA is TGCAGCGTTGACGGAGTAGCGGCGAACACCGGGGAGCTGTTTTTT.

This clonotype was counted at least ten times. The V and J genes are TRBV4-1 and TRBJ2-7; D is unresolved. Germline CDR1 reads MGHRA; CDR2 reads YSYEKL. The CDR3 length is 11 residues. V was shortened by 2 bases and J by 6 bases, with 5 bases between the two germline ends. CDR3 region: CASSQSTEQYF. CDR3 bases: TGCGCCAGCAGCCAATCTACCGAGCAGTACTTC.

To note about this clonotype: A much larger clone is a single base away; this may be a read error. This chain uses TRBV6-6 with TRBJ2-5, with a possible D match to TRBD2 (7 bases). Gene TRBJ2-7 matches the end of the DNA better, so the J call may be wrong. The CDR3 contains 16 residues. Germline-derived CDR1 and CDR2 are MNHNY and SVGAGI (reference sequence). In nucleotides, the CDR3 is TGTGCCAGCAGTTACTCAATCGGGGGGCTATGGTGCGAGCAGTACTTC. Its translation is CASSYSIGGLWCEQYF.

This clonotype has only a few counts. One base away lies a much larger clone, so this may be a sequencing read error. V usage is TRBV6-1 and J usage is TRBJ2-5; 8 bases fit TRBD2. The CDR3 consists of 15 residues. V shed 2 bases and J 5 bases; nucleotides not matched to a gene: 7. The germline CDR1 and CDR2 sequences are MNHNS and SASEGT. The CDR3 DNA is TGTGCCAGCAGTGAACCTGGGGGACTAGGCGAGACCCAGTACTTC. This codes for CASSEPGGLGETQYF.

The rearrangement joins TRBV29-1 to TRBJ2-1; 7 nucleotides align to TRBD1. The J call may be incorrect, as the DNA end agrees better with TRBJ2-7. This CDR3 comprises 12 residues. Germline V CDR1 and CDR2: SQVTM, ANQGSEA. For the CDR3, the DNA is TGCAGCGTTACGGGACAGCTCAATGAGCAGTACTTC. Amino acids: CSVTGQLNEQYF.

This chain links TRBV7-9 with TRBJ2-5, with D unclear. Near its end, the DNA agrees better with TRBJ2-7, so the J call may be wrong. The CDR3 covers 12 residues. Looked up from germline, CDR1 is SEHNR and CDR2 is FQNEAQ (reference sequence). The CDR3 region is CASSLTAVEQYF. As DNA, the CDR3 is TGTGCCAGCAGCTTAACGGCTGTCGAGCAGTACTTC.

This chain links TRBV20-1 with TRBJ1-1; D gene uncertain. CDR1 is DFQATT, CDR2 SNEGSKA, per germline (reference sequence). The CDR3 length is 12 residues. CDR3 sequence reads: CSARELDTEAFF. The CDR3 DNA sequence: TGCAGCGCAAGAGAGTTGGACACTGAAGCTTTCTTT.

The CDR3 region is CASSERGEVDTQYF. In nucleotides, the CDR3 is TGTGCCAGCAGCGAGCGGGGGGAGGTAGATACGCAGTATTTT. This chain connects TRBV9 to TRBJ2-3; TRBD2 agrees at 9 bases. The V and J ends lost 3 bases and 5 bases, in that order; junction bases with no gene match: 4. The CDR3 length is 14 residues. Germline lookup yields CDR1 SGDLS and CDR2 YYNGEE.

This clonotype has a count of ten or more. V and J are TRBV20-1 and TRBJ1-2; D not certain. Germline lookup yields CDR1 DFQATT and CDR2 SNEGSKA (reference sequence). The germline V and J ends were trimmed by 3 bases and 4 bases, with 12 bases remaining between them. The CDR3 spans 13 residues. CDR3 nucleotides: TGCAGTGCTAGGGGCAATCAAGTCTATGGCTACACCTTC. Translating it yields CSARGNQVYGYTF.

This clonotype occurred many times. The genes are TRBV5-4 and TRBJ2-5, with no clear D. Trimming shortened V by 4 bases and J by 5 bases, and 12 bases separated the two germline ends. The CDR3 is made up of 13 amino acids. Germline CDR1 and CDR2: SGHNT and YYREEE (reference sequence). The DNA of the CDR3 is TGTGCCAGCAGCCCTCTACCCCGGGAGACCCAGTACTTC. Translated: CASSPLPRETQYF.

This chain connects TRBV20-1 to TRBJ2-6; no firm D call. V lost 6 bases to trimming and J lost 1 base, with 4 bases between them. Germline CDR1 reads DFQATT; CDR2 reads SNEGSKA (reference sequence). This CDR3 comprises 12 residues. The CDR3 DNA follows: TGCAGTGCGGGATCTGGGGCCAACGTCCTGACTTTC. It encodes CSAGSGANVLTF.

The J gene is TRBJ2-2, the V gene TRBV7-2, with a tentative D call TRBD2 (5 bases). The CDR3 is 17 amino acids. Trimming stripped 1 base from V and 2 bases from J, with 14 bases between. CDR1 and CDR2 from the germline V gene are SGHTA and FQGNSA. Here the CDR3 reads CASSLEARGLNTGELFF. CDR3 coding DNA: TGTGCCAGCAGCTTAGAGGCCCGCGGGTTAAACACCGGGGAGCTGTTTTTT.

This clonotype was picked up a small number of times. This could be a read error, since a much larger clone is one nucleotide away. The chain uses TRBV7-3 and TRBJ2-1; 13 nucleotides line up with TRBD2. Judging by the DNA end, TRBJ2-7 fits better; the J call may be wrong. The CDR3 loop spans 18 amino acids. Per germline, CDR1 SGHTA and CDR2 FQGTGA. The CDR3 here is CASSPGTSGKPSYNEQYF. The CDR3 nucleotides read TGTGCCAGCAGCCCCGGGACTAGCGGGAAACCCTCCTACAATGAGCAGTACTTC.